This entry describes one T cell receptor (beta chain). This specimen comes from a study of blood T cell repertoires in COVID-19. Study context: T cells, B-cell-depleted T cells, or PBMCs supplied cDNA or gDNA.

This table comes from immunoSEQ multiplex PCR, and its TCRdb copy is limited to in-frame clones, with some not included. Of under 250,000 clones listed, about nine tenths are singletons. Germline CDR1 and CDR2: KGHSH and LQKENI. The CDR3 spans 15 residues. J lost 1 base, V lost 5 bases, and 7 bases had no gene match. Sequencing used peripheral blood. The receptor was derived from a middle-aged man with acute or convalescent COVID-19. V is TRBV18 and J is TRBJ1-1; 7 positions match TRBD1. DNA for the CDR3: TGTGCCAGCTCAGGAGACAGGGCCGGGAACACTGAAGCTTTCTTT. It specifies CASSGDRAGNTEAFF.